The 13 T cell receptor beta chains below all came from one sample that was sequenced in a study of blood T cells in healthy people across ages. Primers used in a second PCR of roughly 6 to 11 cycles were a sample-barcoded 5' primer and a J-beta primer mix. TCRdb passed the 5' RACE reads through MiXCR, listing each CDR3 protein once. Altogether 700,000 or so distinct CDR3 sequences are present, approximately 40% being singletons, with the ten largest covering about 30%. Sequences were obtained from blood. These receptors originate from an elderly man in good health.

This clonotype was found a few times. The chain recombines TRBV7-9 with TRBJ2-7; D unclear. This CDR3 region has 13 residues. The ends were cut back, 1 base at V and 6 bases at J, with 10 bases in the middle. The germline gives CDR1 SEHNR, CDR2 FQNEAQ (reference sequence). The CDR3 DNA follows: TGTGCCAGCAGCTTAGATTTGGGCCTCGAGCAGTACTTC. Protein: CASSLDLGLEQYF.

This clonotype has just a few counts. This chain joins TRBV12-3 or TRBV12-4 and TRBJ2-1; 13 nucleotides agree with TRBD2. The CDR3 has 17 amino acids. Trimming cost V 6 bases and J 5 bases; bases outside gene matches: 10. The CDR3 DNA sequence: TGTGCCAGCAGGCATCGGACTAGCGGGGGCCTCGACAATGAGCAGTTCTTC. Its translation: CASRHRTSGGLDNEQFF.

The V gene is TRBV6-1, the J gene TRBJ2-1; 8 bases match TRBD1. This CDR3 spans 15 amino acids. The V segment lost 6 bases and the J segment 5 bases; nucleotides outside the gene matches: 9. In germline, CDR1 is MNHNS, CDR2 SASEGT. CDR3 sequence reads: CASRGSRGQDNEQFF. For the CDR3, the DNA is TGTGCCAGCAGAGGAAGCAGGGGGCAAGACAATGAGCAGTTCTTC.

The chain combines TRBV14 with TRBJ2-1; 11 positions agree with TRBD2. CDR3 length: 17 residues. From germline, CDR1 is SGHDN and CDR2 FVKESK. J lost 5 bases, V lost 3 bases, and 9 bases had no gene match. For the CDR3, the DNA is TGTGCCAGCAGCCAGGAAACGGGACTAGCGGCTAACAATGAGCAGTTCTTC. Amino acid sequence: CASSQETGLAANNEQFF.

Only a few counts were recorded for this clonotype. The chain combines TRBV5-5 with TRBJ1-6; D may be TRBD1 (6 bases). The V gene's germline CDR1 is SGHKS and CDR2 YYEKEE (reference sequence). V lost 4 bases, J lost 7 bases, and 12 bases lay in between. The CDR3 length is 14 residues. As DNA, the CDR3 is TGTGCCAGCAGCCCCGGGGGCGCGAATTCACCCCTCCACTTT. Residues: CASSPGGANSPLHF.

The CDR3 here is CASSYGTSGTTGELFF. CDR3 DNA sequence: TGTGCCAGCAGTTACGGGACATCAGGGACCACCGGGGAGCTGTTTTTT. The rearrangement links TRBV28 to TRBJ2-2, with a possible D match to TRBD1 (6 bases). Trimming removed 4 bases at V and 4 bases at J, with 16 bases between. Germline CDR1 MDHEN, CDR2 SYDVKM. The CDR3 runs 16 residues.

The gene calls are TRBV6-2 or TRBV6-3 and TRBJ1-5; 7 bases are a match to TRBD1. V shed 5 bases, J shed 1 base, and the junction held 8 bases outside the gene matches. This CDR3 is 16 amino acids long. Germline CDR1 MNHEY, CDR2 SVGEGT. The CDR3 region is CASSPRQGTSNQPQHF. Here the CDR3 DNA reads TGTGCCAGCAGTCCGCGACAGGGCACCAGCAATCAGCCCCAGCATTTT.

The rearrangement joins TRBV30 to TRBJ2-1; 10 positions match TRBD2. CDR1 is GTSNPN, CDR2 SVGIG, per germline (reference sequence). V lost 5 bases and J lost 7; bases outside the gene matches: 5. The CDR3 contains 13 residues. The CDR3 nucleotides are TGTGCCTGGGAAGCGGGAGGGCCAAATGAGCAGTTCTTC. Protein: CAWEAGGPNEQFF. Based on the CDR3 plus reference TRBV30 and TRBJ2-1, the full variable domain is SQTIHQWPATLVQPVGSPLSLECTVEGTSNPNLYWYRQAAGRGLQLLFYSVGIGQISSEVPQNLSASRPQDRQFILSSKKLLLSDSGFYLCAWEAGGPNEQFFGPGTRLTVL.

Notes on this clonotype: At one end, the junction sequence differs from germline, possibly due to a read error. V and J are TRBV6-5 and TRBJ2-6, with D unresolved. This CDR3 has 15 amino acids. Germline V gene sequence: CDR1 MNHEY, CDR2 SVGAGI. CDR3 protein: CASSLQFSGANVLTF. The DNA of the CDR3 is TGTGCCAGCAGTCTACAGTTCTCTGGAGCCAACGTCCTGACTTTC.

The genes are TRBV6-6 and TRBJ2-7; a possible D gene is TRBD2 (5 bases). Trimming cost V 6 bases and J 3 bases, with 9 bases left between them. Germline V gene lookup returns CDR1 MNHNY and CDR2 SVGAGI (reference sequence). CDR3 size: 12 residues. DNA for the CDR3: TGTGCCAGCAGCTACCGGGACTACGAGCAGTACTTC. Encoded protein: CASSYRDYEQYF.

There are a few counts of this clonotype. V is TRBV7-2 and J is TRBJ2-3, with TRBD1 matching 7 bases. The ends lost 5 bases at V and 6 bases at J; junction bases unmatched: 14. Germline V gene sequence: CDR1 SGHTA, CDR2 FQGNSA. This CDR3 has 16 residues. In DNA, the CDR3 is TGTGCCAGCAGCACCCGACAGGGATCGATATCGGATACGCAGTATTTT. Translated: CASSTRQGSISDTQYF. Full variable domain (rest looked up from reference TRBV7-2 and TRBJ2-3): GAGVSQSPSNKVTEKGKDVELRCDPISGHTALYWYRQSLGQGLEFLIYFQGNSAPDKSGLPSDRFSAERTGGSVSTLTIQRTQQEDSAVYLCASSTRQGSISDTQYFGPGTRLTVL.

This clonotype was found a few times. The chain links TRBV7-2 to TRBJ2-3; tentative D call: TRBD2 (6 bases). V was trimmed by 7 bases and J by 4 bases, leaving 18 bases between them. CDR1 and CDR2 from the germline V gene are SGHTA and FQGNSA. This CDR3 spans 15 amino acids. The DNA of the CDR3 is TGTGCCAGCATACCATTCGGGGGAGGCGCAGATACGCAGTATTTT. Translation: CASIPFGGGADTQYF.

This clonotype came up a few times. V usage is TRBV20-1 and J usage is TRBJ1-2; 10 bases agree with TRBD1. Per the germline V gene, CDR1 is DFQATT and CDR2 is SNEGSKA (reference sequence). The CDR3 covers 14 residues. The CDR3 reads CRVQKDRGNYGYTF. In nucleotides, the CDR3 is TGCAGGGTTCAGAAGGACAGGGGGAACTATGGCTACACCTTC.